The rows below give T cell receptor beta chains drawn from one sample of a study of T cell responses to AZD1222 COVID-19 vaccine. Sequenced by immunoSEQ multiplex PCR; TCRdb stores in-frame clones only, minus some. This table holds over 130,000 clones, around 90% found once. Source: peripheral blood, taken 28 days after the second AZD1222 dose. These receptors originate from an adult who received the AZD1222 COVID-19 vaccine. Each CDR3 is given with its conserved first and last residue. D genes are given only for firm matches. Size values are once, few and many counts, or a class for expanded clones, and some rows have none.

TRBD1	-	TRBV7-3	TRBJ2-7	TGTGCCAGCAGCTTAGGACAGGGGGCCTACGAGCAGTACTTC	CASSLGQGAYEQYF
-	-	TRBV24-1	TRBJ2-2	TGTGCCACCAGTGAGCCGAGGACCTCCACCGGGGAGCTGTTTTTT	CATSEPRTSTGELFF
-	-	TRBV28	TRBJ1-2	TGTGCCAGCAGACGCTACGGAGACAATGGCTACACCTTC	CASRRYGDNGYTF
-	few	TRBV7-8	TRBJ1-1	TGTGCCAGCAGCTTAAGCGGGGTCGGGCAATGGATGAACACTGAAGCTTTCTTT	CASSLSGVGQWMNTEAFF
-	few	TRBV30	TRBJ1-5	TGTGCCTGGAGTGTAAGTTCTGATCAGCCCCAGCATTTT	CAWSVSSDQPQHF
-	-	TRBV9	TRBJ2-7	TGTGCCAGCAGCGTAGGTCGGACGGGCGCCTACGAGCAGTACTTC	CASSVGRTGAYEQYF
-	-	TRBV4-2	TRBJ2-5	TGTGCCAGCAGCCAAGTAGAAGCAGGGGCGACAGAGACCCAGTACTTC	CASSQVEAGATETQYF
-	-	TRBV4-1	TRBJ2-5	TGCGCCAGCAGCCAAGCATGGGGGGAGTTTCAAGAGACCCAGTACTTC	CASSQAWGEFQETQYF
-	-	TRBV18	TRBJ2-2	TGTGCCAGCTCACCAACAGGCTCCGGGGAGCTGTTTTTT	CASSPTGSGELFF
-	-	TRBV5-1	TRBJ2-1	TGCGCCAGCCTGAACAGCCCCGGGAATGAGCAGTTCTTC	CASLNSPGNEQFF
-	-	TRBV27	TRBJ1-4	TGTGCCAGCAGTTTATCGGGCGGGGGTGCAACTAATGAAAAACTGTTTTTT	CASSLSGGGATNEKLFF
-	once	TRBV3-1/TRBV3-2	TRBJ1-1	TGTGCCAGCAGCCAAGGGCAGAACACTGAAGCTTTCTTT	CASSQGQNTEAFF
TRBD1	-	TRBV6-5	TRBJ2-1	TGTGTATCTAGGACAGGGATCTACAATGAGCAGTTCTTC	CVSRTGIYNEQFF
-	-	TRBV5-1	TRBJ1-2	TGCGCCAGTGATTTAACAGGGCTGAAGAAGGGTGGCTACACCTTC	CASDLTGLKKGGYTF
-	-	TRBV2	TRBJ2-3	TGTGCCAGCAGTACCCCCTTGGATACGCAGTATTTT	CASSTPLDTQYF
-	-	TRBV2	TRBJ1-6	TGTGCCAGCACTCGGGGAAGGGACCCAGCCCACTTT	CASTRGRDPAHF
TRBD2	-	TRBV4-2	TRBJ2-1	TGTGCCAGCAGCCCTAAAAGTAGCGGGCGGGAGTCTTCAAATGAGCAGTTCTTC	CASSPKSSGRESSNEQFF
-	few	TRBV6-6	TRBJ1-2	TGTGCTACAGAGAAAGAGGGGGGGGCAGGAGGCTACACCTTC	CATEKEGGAGGYTF
TRBD2	-	TRBV5-8	TRBJ2-1	TGTGCCAGCAGCCAGCCTTATGGACTAGCGGGAAGAGAGGAGCAGTTCTTC	CASSQPYGLAGREEQFF
-	-	TRBV2	TRBJ1-2	TGTGCCAGCAGTAAGTCTTATGGCTACACCTTC	CASSKSYGYTF
-	-	TRBV19	TRBJ2-3	TGTGCCAGTAGTGGCATAGGGGGTTTGAATACGCAGTATTTT	CASSGIGGLNTQYF
TRBD2	-	TRBV9	TRBJ2-5	TGTGCCAGCAGCGCCCTAGCGGGGGGAGGAGAGACCCAGTACTTC	CASSALAGGGETQYF
-	-	TRBV2	TRBJ1-6	TGTGCCGGCGGACTGGGTAATTCACCCCTCCACTTT	CAGGLGNSPLHF
TRBD1	-	TRBV7-2	TRBJ2-7	TGTGCCAGCAGACCGGGACAGGGAACCTACGAGCAGTACTTC	CASRPGQGTYEQYF
-	-	TRBV6-5	TRBJ1-2	TGTGCCAGCCCTGGTACGCGGGGGGCAGACTATGGCTACACCTTC	CASPGTRGADYGYTF